This T cell receptor (beta chain) is from a study of T cell responses to AZD1222 COVID-19 vaccine. Clones were sequenced by immunoSEQ multiplex PCR, and TCRdb holds only the in-frame ones, with some missing. In the table there are 120,000 or so clones, about 91% of which are singletons. Germline V gives CDR1 SEHNR, CDR2 FQNEAQ (reference sequence). This CDR3 has 13 amino acids. V lost 2 bases, J lost 8 bases, and 9 bases lay in between. The material was peripheral blood, obtained on day 0 of AZD1222 vaccination. This TCR derives from an adult in good health. V and J are TRBV7-9 and TRBJ1-4; D not resolved. CDR3 DNA: TGTGCCAGCAGCTTAATGGGAGCCGAAAAACTGTTTTTT. The encoded protein is CASSLMGAEKLFF.